This T cell receptor beta chain stems from a study of CD8 T cells in ankylosing spondylitis. Study-level findings and limits: Within peripheral blood, clones linked to disease were CD8+ and relatively rare. There was reportedly significant enrichment of clones that were disease-linked in matched ankylosing spondylitis synovial fluid. Blood from ankylosing spondylitis patients appeared to carry a characteristic roughly eight-variant TCR beta motif.

As regards this clonotype: The antigen is not known.

This CDR3 comprises 14 residues. V was cut by 0 bases and J by 1 base, with 6 bases left in between. Germline V gene data show CDR1 as DFQATT and CDR2 as SNEGSKA (reference sequence). Quantitative 5'-RACE was performed with molecular barcodes, and it yielded the TCR beta libraries. TCRdb redid the calling of the 5' RACE reads with MiXCR, one entry per CDR3 protein. The data hold hundreds of thousands of distinct CDR3 sequences, with around 20% observed a single time. The source is a male donor with ankylosing spondylitis or in good health (not recorded which). Source material: blood, either unsorted or a sorted T cell fraction (not recorded which). V usage is TRBV20-1 and J usage is TRBJ2-2; D unresolved. The CDR3 DNA sequence: TGCAGTGCTAGAGAAGGCGGGAACACCGGGGAGCTGTTTTTT. Its translation: CSAREGGNTGELFF.